A single sample is the source of the 10 T cell receptor beta chains below, sequenced in a study of a mutant IDH1 vaccine in newly diagnosed glioma. Time point specified: baseline, week 1 (first vaccination visit). The sample's treatment: pre-vaccination baseline after standard-of-care therapy. The table came from immunoSEQ multiplex PCR; TCRdb's copy has only in-frame clones and leaves some out. The sample has 45,000 to 60,000 clones; 70% to 80% are singletons. Source: PBMCs, taken from a glioma patient treated with radiotherapy, temozolomide or both. Receptors were obtained from a woman in her forties with glioma.

This sequence joins TRBV5-1 and TRBJ1-2; 8 nucleotides line up with TRBD1. This CDR3 contains 12 residues. V lost 8 bases and J lost 4; bases outside the gene matches: 4. Germline V gene data show CDR1 as SGHRS and CDR2 as YFSETQ. CDR3 region: CASNTGGYGYTF. The CDR3 DNA sequence: TGCGCCAGTAATACAGGGGGCTATGGCTACACCTTC.

This sequence joins TRBV30 and TRBJ1-1; no reliable D call. The CDR3 is made up of 14 amino acids. Germline CDR1 GTSNPN, CDR2 SVGIG (reference sequence). Trimming took off 4 bases at V and 4 bases at J, with 16 bases between the two ends. The chain's CDR3 is CAWTVLGLRTEAFF. CDR3 DNA sequence: TGTGCCTGGACAGTATTGGGGTTACGCACTGAAGCTTTCTTT.

J is TRBJ2-7 and V is TRBV5-4; D gene ambiguous. Germline CDR1 SGHNT, CDR2 YYREEE (reference sequence). Trimming pared 5 bases from V and 5 bases from J, leaving 17 bases between. This CDR3 is built from 14 residues. The CDR3 protein is CASSPIGRPNEQYF. Written as DNA, the CDR3 is TGTGCCAGCAGTCCCATAGGCCGTCCGAACGAGCAGTACTTC.

The chain joins TRBV5-1 to TRBJ2-3; a weak D match, TRBD2 (5 bases). Germline CDR1 reads SGHRS; CDR2 reads YFSETQ. The CDR3 is 14 residues long. Trimming took 1 base from V and 4 from J, leaving 10 bases between them. For the CDR3, the DNA is TGCGCCAGCAGCTTGAAAGAGGGTGCAGATACGCAGTATTTT. This gives the protein CASSLKEGADTQYF.

J is TRBJ2-5 and V is TRBV11-2; perhaps TRBD1 as D (5 bases). The V gene's germline CDR1 is SGHAT and CDR2 FQNNGV. This CDR3 contains 15 residues. Trimming pared 2 bases from V and 4 bases from J, leaving 14 bases between. The CDR3 region is CASSLSDSRLETQYF. The CDR3 DNA sequence: TGTGCCAGCAGCTTAAGTGACAGCAGATTAGAGACCCAGTACTTC.

The rearrangement joins TRBV13 to TRBJ2-3; TRBD2 matches 11 bases. Trimming removed 5 bases from V and 0 bases from J; junction bases left unmatched: 7. The germline gives CDR1 PRHDT, CDR2 FYEKMQ (reference sequence). The CDR3 covers 17 residues. CDR3 residues: CASSHILAGGSTDTQYF. Here the CDR3 DNA reads TGTGCCAGCAGCCACATCCTAGCGGGGGGCAGCACAGATACGCAGTATTTT.

This chain uses TRBV29-1 with TRBJ2-3; D is uncertain. The germline CDR1 and CDR2 sequences are SQVTM and ANQGSEA. The CDR3 runs to 11 residues. V lost 6 bases and J 4 bases, leaving 8 bases between the germline ends. In nucleotides, the CDR3 is TGCAGCGTCTCGAAGTCAGATACGCAGTATTTT. As protein: CSVSKSDTQYF.

The V call is TRBV7-2, the J call TRBJ2-3; D ambiguous. This CDR3 is 14 amino acids long. Deletions cut 3 bases from V and 6 bases from J, with 13 bases between. CDR1 and CDR2 (germline): SGHTA, FQGNSA. In DNA form, the CDR3 reads TGTGCCAGCAGCTTCACACCGAGGACCGATACGCAGTATTTT. It encodes CASSFTPRTDTQYF. Combining the CDR3 with reference TRBV7-2 and TRBJ2-3 gives the whole variable domain GAGVSQSPSNKVTEKGKDVELRCDPISGHTALYWYRQSLGQGLEFLIYFQGNSAPDKSGLPSDRFSAERTGGSVSTLTIQRTQQEDSAVYLCASSFTPRTDTQYFGPGTRLTVL.

The V call is TRBV5-1, the J call TRBJ1-1, with TRBD1 matching 10 bases. The CDR3 has 14 residues. The germline CDR1 and CDR2 sequences are SGHRS and YFSETQ. V shed 4 bases and J 1 base; nucleotides not matched to a gene: 1. The CDR3 region is CASSDRGRNTEAFF. DNA of the CDR3: TGCGCCAGCAGCGACAGGGGGCGGAACACTGAAGCTTTCTTT.

The V and J genes are TRBV5-1 and TRBJ1-1; 10 bases match TRBD1. CDR3 length equals 14 residues. Germline trimming cut 2 bases from V and 5 bases from J; bases unmatched to any gene: 3. Per germline, CDR1 SGHRS and CDR2 YFSETQ. CDR3 nucleotides: TGCGCCAGCAGCTTTGGACAGGGGGGGACTGAAGCTTTCTTT. It encodes CASSFGQGGTEAFF.